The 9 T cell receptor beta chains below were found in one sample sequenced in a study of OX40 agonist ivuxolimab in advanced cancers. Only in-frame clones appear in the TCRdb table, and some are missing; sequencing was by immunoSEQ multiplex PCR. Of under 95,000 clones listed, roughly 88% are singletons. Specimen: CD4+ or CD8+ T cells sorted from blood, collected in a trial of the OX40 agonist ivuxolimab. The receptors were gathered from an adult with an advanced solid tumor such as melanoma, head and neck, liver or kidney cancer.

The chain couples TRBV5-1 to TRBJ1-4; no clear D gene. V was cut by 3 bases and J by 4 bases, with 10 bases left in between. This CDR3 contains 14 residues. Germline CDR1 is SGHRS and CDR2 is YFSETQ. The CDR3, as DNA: TGCGCCAGCAGCTATGGGGTAAATAATGAAAAACTGTTTTTT. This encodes CASSYGVNNEKLFF.

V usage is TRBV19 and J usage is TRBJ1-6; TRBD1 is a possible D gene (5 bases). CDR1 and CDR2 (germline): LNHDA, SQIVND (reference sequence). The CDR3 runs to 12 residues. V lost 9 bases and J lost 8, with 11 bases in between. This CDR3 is CASGRGDSPLHF. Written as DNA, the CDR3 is TGTGCCAGCGGCCGAGGGGATTCACCCCTCCACTTT. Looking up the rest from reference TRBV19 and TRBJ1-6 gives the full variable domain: DGGITQSPKYLFRKEGQNVTLSCEQNLNHDAMYWYRQDPGQGLRLIYYSQIVNDFQKGDIAEGYSVSREKKESFPLTVTSAQKNPTAFYLCASGRGDSPLHFGNGTRLTVT.

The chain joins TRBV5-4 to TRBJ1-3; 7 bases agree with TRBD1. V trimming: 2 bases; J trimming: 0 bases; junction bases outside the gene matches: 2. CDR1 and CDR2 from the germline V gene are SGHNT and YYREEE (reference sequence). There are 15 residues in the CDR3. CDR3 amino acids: CASSLPGGSGNTIYF. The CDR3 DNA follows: TGTGCCAGCAGCTTACCAGGGGGCTCTGGAAACACCATATATTTT. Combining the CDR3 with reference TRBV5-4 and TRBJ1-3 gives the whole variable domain ETGVTQSPTHLIKTRGQQVTLRCSSQSGHNTVSWYQQALGQGPQFIFQYYREEENGRGNFPPRFSGLQFPNYSSELNVNALELDDSALYLCASSLPGGSGNTIYFGEGSWLTVV.

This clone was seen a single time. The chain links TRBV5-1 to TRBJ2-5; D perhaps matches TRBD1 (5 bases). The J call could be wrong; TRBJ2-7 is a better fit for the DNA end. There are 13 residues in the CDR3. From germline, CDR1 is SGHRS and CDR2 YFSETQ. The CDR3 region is CASSLRQGYEQYF. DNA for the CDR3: TGCGCCAGCAGCTTGAGGCAGGGCTACGAGCAGTACTTC.

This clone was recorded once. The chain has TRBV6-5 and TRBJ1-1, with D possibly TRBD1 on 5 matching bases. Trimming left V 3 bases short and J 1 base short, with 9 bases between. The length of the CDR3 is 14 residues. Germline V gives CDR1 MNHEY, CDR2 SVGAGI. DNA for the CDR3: TGTGCCAGCAGTTATGTGGGGGGGAACACTGAAGCTTTCTTT. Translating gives CASSYVGGNTEAFF.

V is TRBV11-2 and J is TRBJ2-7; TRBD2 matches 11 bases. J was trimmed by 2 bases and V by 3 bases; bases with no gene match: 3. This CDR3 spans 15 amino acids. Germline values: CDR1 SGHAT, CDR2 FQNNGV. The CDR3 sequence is CASSLGLAAAYEQYF. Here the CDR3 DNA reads TGTGCCAGCAGCTTGGGACTAGCGGCCGCCTACGAGCAGTACTTC.

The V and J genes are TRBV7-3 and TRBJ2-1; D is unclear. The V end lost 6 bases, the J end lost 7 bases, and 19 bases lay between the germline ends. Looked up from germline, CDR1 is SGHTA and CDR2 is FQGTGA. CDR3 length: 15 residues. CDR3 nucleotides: TGTGCCAGCAGTCCCGGCGGCTCCTGGCGAAATGAGCAGTTCTTC. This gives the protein CASSPGGSWRNEQFF.

CDR3 sequence reads: CASRETAGGSGNTIYF. The CDR3 coding sequence is TGTGCCAGTAGGGAGACAGCCGGGGGCTCTGGAAACACCATATATTTT. The rearrangement links TRBV19 to TRBJ1-3; maybe TRBD1 (5 bases). With 6 bases removed from V and 0 bases from J, the gap between germline ends came to 15 bases. CDR1 LNHDA and CDR2 SQIVND come from the germline V gene (reference sequence). The CDR3 totals 16 residues.

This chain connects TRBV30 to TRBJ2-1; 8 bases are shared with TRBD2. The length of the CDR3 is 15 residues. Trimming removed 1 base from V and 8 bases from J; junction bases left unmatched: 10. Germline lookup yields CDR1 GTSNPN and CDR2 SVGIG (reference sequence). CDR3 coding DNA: TGTGCCTGGAGTGGGGGGAGCGGGAGATTTTATGAGCAGTTCTTC. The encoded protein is CAWSGGSGRFYEQFF.